This T cell receptor (beta chain) comes out of a study of human T cells and chemical hapten exposure. TCRdb analysed the 5' RACE reads with MiXCR anew, one entry per CDR3 protein. The sample shows approximately 150,000 distinct CDR3 sequences, approximately 4% of them seen only once. Unfractionated whole blood yielded the extracted total RNA. This CDR3 comprises 12 residues. The V end lost 4 bases, the J end lost 5 bases, and 11 bases lay between the germline ends. The germline V gene has CDR1 DFQATT and CDR2 SNEGSKA (reference sequence). This TCR came from a female donor in good health. The chain carries TRBV20-1 and TRBJ1-2; tentatively, D is TRBD1 (5 bases). CDR3 amino acids: CSAKEGTYGYTF. The CDR3 DNA reads as TGCAGTGCTAAAGAGGGGACTTATGGCTACACCTTC.